The 18 T cell receptor beta chains presented below share a single source sample, sequenced in a study of cytomegalovirus exposure and HLA in healthy donors. It was with 60 Vbeta and 13 Jbeta primers that the PCR ran. Libraries were prepared by immunoSEQ multiplex PCR; TCRdb keeps only in-frame clonotypes and omits some of them. In total, the table holds 190,000 or so clones. Sequenced material: PBMCs. These receptors were taken from a boy between 10 and 17 years old in good health and CMV-seronegative.

The rearrangement uses TRBV5-4 and TRBJ2-7; 7 nucleotides line up with TRBD1. The CDR3 runs to 13 residues. Germline CDR1 reads SGHNT; CDR2 reads YYREEE (reference sequence). The V segment lost 10 bases and the J segment 7 bases; nucleotides outside the gene matches: 14. The CDR3 nucleotides are TGTGCCTGCGCGACAGGGTTCCTCTGGGAGCAGTACTTC. It encodes CACATGFLWEQYF.

The chain carries TRBV27 and TRBJ2-1; D unresolved. Germline CDR1 MNHEY, CDR2 SMNVEV (reference sequence). The CDR3 loop spans 16 amino acids. With 5 bases removed from V and 6 bases from J, the gap between germline ends came to 20 bases. The CDR3 spells CASSPETYPSANEQFF. The CDR3 DNA follows: TGTGCCAGCAGTCCGGAGACTTATCCCTCTGCCAATGAGCAGTTCTTC.

The chain is built from TRBV28 and TRBJ2-5; 8 nucleotides agree with TRBD1. The length of the CDR3 is 15 residues. In germline, CDR1 is MDHEN, CDR2 SYDVKM. V trimming: 10 bases; J trimming: 5 bases; junction bases outside the gene matches: 15. CDR3 residues: CATGGDLTGTETQYF. The CDR3, as DNA: TGTGCCACAGGGGGCGATTTGACAGGGACGGAGACCCAGTACTTC.

The rearrangement uses TRBV7-8 and TRBJ2-5; D perhaps matches TRBD1 (6 bases). The CDR3 sequence is 14 residues long. Germline CDR1 SGHVS, CDR2 FQNEAQ. V shed 6 bases and J shed 2 bases, with 13 bases lying between them. The CDR3, as DNA: TGTGCCAGCAGACAGTTCGGACAGCAAGAGACCCAGTACTTC. This sequence encodes CASRQFGQQETQYF.

The DNA for the CDR3 is TGTGCCTGGAGGCGGGGGCCGGGCACTGAAGCTTTCTTT. Translating gives CAWRRGPGTEAFF. This chain joins TRBV30 and TRBJ1-1; D possibly corresponds to TRBD1 (6 bases). Trimming pared 3 bases from V and 4 bases from J, leaving 12 bases between. The germline CDR1 and CDR2 sequences are GTSNPN and SVGIG (reference sequence). The CDR3 totals 13 residues.

The V and J genes are TRBV4-3 and TRBJ2-7; 7 nucleotides line up with TRBD1. In germline, CDR1 is LGHNA, CDR2 YSLEER. This CDR3 has 13 residues. V lost 4 bases to trimming and J lost 4 bases; unmatched junction nucleotides: 4. In DNA form, the CDR3 reads TGCGCCAGCAGCCCCTCACAGGGGTACGAGCAGTACTTC. This encodes CASSPSQGYEQYF.

This sequence joins TRBV27 and TRBJ2-5; 8 nucleotides match TRBD1. The CDR3 spans 14 residues. Germline trimming cut 3 bases from V and 9 bases from J; bases unmatched to any gene: 9. Germline values: CDR1 MNHEY, CDR2 SMNVEV (reference sequence). CDR3 coding DNA: TGTGCCAGCAGTTTGGTCAGGGGGCCCTCCCCCCAGTACTTC. Residues: CASSLVRGPSPQYF.

This sequence joins TRBV6-4 and TRBJ1-1; 7 nucleotides align to TRBD1. Per germline, CDR1 MRHNA and CDR2 SNTAGT. Trimming took 0 bases from V and 4 from J; bases not matched to a gene: 11. This CDR3 spans 17 amino acids. DNA of the CDR3: TGTGCCAGCAGTGACTCGTCCAGGGGGAAAAGAGGCACTGAAGCTTTCTTT. This encodes CASSDSSRGKRGTEAFF.

The chain uses TRBV7-8 and TRBJ1-5; D unresolved. CDR1 and CDR2 (germline): SGHVS, FQNEAQ. This CDR3 is 13 amino acids long. V was pared by 4 bases and J by 4 bases, with 8 bases between. For the CDR3, the DNA is TGTGCCAGCAGCTACAGCCAGAATCAGCCCCAGCATTTT. Its translation: CASSYSQNQPQHF. Variable domain in full (rest from reference TRBV7-8 and TRBJ1-5): GAGVSQSPRYKVAKRGQDVALRCDPISGHVSLFWYQQALGQGPEFLTYFQNEAQLDKSGLPSDRFFAERPEGSVSTLKIQRTQQEDSAVYLCASSYSQNQPQHFGDGTRLSIL.

V usage is TRBV4-1 and J usage is TRBJ1-1; D remains ambiguous. The CDR3 spans 14 residues. The germline gives CDR1 MGHRA, CDR2 YSYEKL. Trimming removed 3 bases from V and 4 bases from J, with 12 bases in between. Here the CDR3 reads CASSQRGSSTEAFF. The CDR3, as DNA: TGCGCCAGCAGCCAGCGTGGGAGTAGCACTGAAGCTTTCTTT.

CDR3 protein: CASSYADGWRYTF. The CDR3 DNA is TGTGCCAGCAGCTACGCCGACGGGTGGCGCTACACCTTC. This chain links TRBV7-2 with TRBJ1-2; D gene ambiguous. The CDR3 runs to 13 residues. Between the trimmed V and J ends, which lost 4 bases and 9 bases, there was a span of 15 bases. CDR1 is SGHTA, CDR2 FQGNSA, per germline.

A note on this clone: Additional DNA sequences in this sample encode the identical CDR3. The chain employs TRBV5-1 and TRBJ2-7, with 9 bases identical to TRBD1. V lost 4 bases to trimming and J lost 0 bases; unmatched junction nucleotides: 8. The CDR3 has 16 residues. The germline V gene encodes CDR1 SGHRS and CDR2 YFSETQ. Written as DNA, the CDR3 is TGCGCCAGCAGCCTGGGGGACAGGGCCAGCTCCTACGAGCAGTACTTC. It is translated as CASSLGDRASSYEQYF. The full variable domain, its missing parts supplied by reference TRBV5-1 and TRBJ2-7, is KAGVTQTPRYLIKTRGQQVTLSCSPISGHRSVSWYQQTPGQGLQFLFEYFSETQRNKGNFPGRFSGRQFSNSRSEMNVSTLELGDSALYLCASSLGDRASSYEQYFGPGTRLTVT.

The J gene is TRBJ1-4, the V gene TRBV5-4; the D gene is possibly TRBD1 (6 bases). CDR1 and CDR2 from the germline V gene are SGHNT and YYREEE (reference sequence). CDR3 length: 16 amino acids. The V and J ends lost 2 bases and 2 bases respectively, with 13 bases between them. Written as DNA, the CDR3 is TGTGCCAGCAGCTTCCGAACAGGGATGACTAATGAAAAACTGTTTTTT. This gives the protein CASSFRTGMTNEKLFF.

In DNA form, the CDR3 reads TGTGCCAGCGGTCCGGTAACTAGGCCCACAATCCGACCCACCGGGGAGCTGTTTTTT. This encodes CASGPVTRPTIRPTGELFF. V and J are TRBV14 and TRBJ2-2; D might be TRBD2 (5 bases). V was pared by 8 bases and J by 4 bases, with 29 bases between. Germline CDR1 reads SGHDN; CDR2 reads FVKESK. The CDR3 runs 19 residues.

The V call is TRBV6-1, the J call TRBJ2-7; 8 nucleotides line up with TRBD2. This CDR3 has 15 residues. Per germline, CDR1 MNHNS and CDR2 SASEGT. V gave up 6 bases and J gave up 3 bases; unmatched junction bases: 10. DNA of the CDR3: TGTGCCAGCAGCGGAGGGGGGACTAGACTCTACGAGCAGTACTTC. Its translation: CASSGGGTRLYEQYF.

J is TRBJ1-1 and V is TRBV28; no clear D. Germline values: CDR1 MDHEN, CDR2 SYDVKM. V dropped 3 bases and J dropped 2 bases, with 7 bases sitting between them. The CDR3 extends over 13 amino acids. CDR3 in amino acids: CASSFRFNTEAFF. CDR3 in DNA: TGTGCCAGCAGTTTCAGGTTTAACACTGAAGCTTTCTTT.

Points on this clone: Compared with germline, one end of the junction differs, possibly owing to a read error. The chain uses TRBV7-9 and TRBJ2-7; TRBD1 aligns across 8 bases. Germline CDR1 is SEHNR and CDR2 is FQNEAQ (reference sequence). The CDR3 sequence is 15 residues long. Here the CDR3 reads CANSQTTGARREQYF. The CDR3 DNA reads as TGTGCCAACAGCCAAACGACAGGGGCCCGAAGGGAGCAGTACTTC.

The chain combines TRBV28 with TRBJ2-7; D is unresolved. The CDR3 loop spans 15 amino acids. Trimming removed 2 bases at V and 4 bases at J, with 15 bases between. Germline V gene sequence: CDR1 MDHEN, CDR2 SYDVKM. This chain's CDR3 is CASSLGGPPLYEQYF. In DNA, the CDR3 is TGTGCCAGCAGTTTAGGCGGCCCTCCCCTGTACGAGCAGTACTTC.